This entry features one T cell receptor beta chain sequence. No cognate antigen has been identified for it. Within one base of it there is no much larger clone, and no base qualities were kept. The time point tag for this specimen amounts to: sample taken at primary tumor resection. TCR sequencing used whole RNA extracted from tumor and nontumor lung tissue, or from cryopreserved PBMC samples, without cell sorting. The donors were around 69 patients from the lung TRACERx cohort who had early-stage, untreated non-small cell lung cancer. Only patients for whom sufficient RNA was available from at least two tumor regions were selected for TCR sequencing. The sample is drawn from a study of spatial heterogeneity in lung cancer (dated by TCRdb to the late 2010s). Study-wide context: Beta-chain transcripts were consistently detected in greater numbers than alpha-chain transcripts, which likely reflects a higher abundance of beta-chain transcripts. In the raw uncorrected reads, each unique combination of TCR and UMI appeared more than ten times on average. In non-small cell lung cancer, the study made a quantitative comparison of TCR alpha and beta repertoires among multiple tumor regions, matched nontumor lung and blood. TCR repertoire features were related to nonsynonymous mutation counts determined by whole-exome sequencing of tumor tissue. At surgery, both alpha and beta chains were TCR-sequenced in 220 tumor regions, fewer than 80 matched nontumor lung samples and 50 to 60 PBMC samples.

Overall results and qualifications from the work: Ubiquitous expanded tumor TCRs were found in blood more often at tumor resection than at routine follow-up. Additional single-cell paired TCR alpha and beta sequencing was considered necessary to confirm, at a functional level, the hypothesis that regional TCRs recognize regional mutations.

Libraries were prepared through 5' RACE. The sequencer was a NextSeq 500. To allow correction of PCR and sequencing errors, the TCR library protocol tagged every TCR cDNA molecule with a unique molecular identifier. Regarding the original processing steps: TCR identification, UMI-based error correction and CDR3 extraction were performed with Decombinator tools. TCRs above a frequency of 2 per 1,000, corresponding to the top 1% of the tumor frequency distribution, were defined as expanded. Renyi diversity was calculated using the R vegan package after each repertoire was subsampled 100 times to 5,000 TCRs. CDR3 similarity networks were built from amino acid triplet string-kernel similarity, with CDR3s being connected when pairwise similarity was above 0.82. TCRdb redid the processing of the public reads, applying fastp at Q25 and MiXCR, and retained in-frame beta chains. Each entry is one CDR3 protein sequence, shown with its most common DNA and genes. TCRdb's processing, not the study's, gives the V and J calls here. This sample is represented by tens of thousands of distinct CDR3 sequences; roughly 12% of them were singletons. Roughly 4.5% of the sample rests with the top ten.

Sequences were derived from PBMCs, sampled at surgery. This sequence originates from a male donor with early-stage non-small cell lung cancer.

The DNA reads as follows: TGTGCCAGCAGTTCAGGGGGCGGGGAGCTGTTTTTT. Translated, this is CASSSGGGELFF. The chain employs TRBV27 and TRBJ2-2, with 7 bases matching TRBD1. Its CDR3 holds 12 amino acids, cysteine through phenylalanine. Of all the DNA, just the CDR3 is kept, 36 bases in frame from base 1. Trimming leaves V shorter by 4 bases and J shorter by 7 bases, with the junction holding 0 bases beyond the gene matches. CDR1 and CDR2, looked up from the germline V gene (reference sequence), are MNHEY and SMNVEV.